This T cell receptor (beta chain) was sequenced during a study of blood T cell repertoires in COVID-19. In the authors' workflow: Amplifying reference gene primers gave estimates of nucleated cell counts. The protocol was immunoSEQ multiplex PCR, while the TCRdb copy is restricted to in-frame clones and leaves out a portion. For V, J and clone size, that table is used; D and trimming come from the DNA. The table shows about 280,000 clones, with approximately 84% occurring only once. This TCR derives from a woman aged 25 to 39 who had recovered from COVID-19. Source material: peripheral blood.

CDR3 nucleotide sequence: TGTGCCAGCAGCTTAGATTGGGGCGATGGCTACACCTTC. This sequence encodes CASSLDWGDGYTF. The rearrangement links TRBV11-2 to TRBJ1-2, with D possibly TRBD1 on 5 matching bases. The CDR3 has 13 amino acids. V was shortened by 0 bases and J by 6 bases, with 8 bases between the two germline ends. The germline CDR1 and CDR2 sequences are SGHAT and FQNNGV. The variable domain in full, with the rest retrieved from reference TRBV11-2 and TRBJ1-2, is EAGVAQSPRYKIIEKRQSVAFWCNPISGHATLYWYQQILGQGPKLLIQFQNNGVVDDSQLPKDRFSAERLKGVDSTLKIQPAKLEDSAVYLCASSLDWGDGYTFGSGTRLTVV.